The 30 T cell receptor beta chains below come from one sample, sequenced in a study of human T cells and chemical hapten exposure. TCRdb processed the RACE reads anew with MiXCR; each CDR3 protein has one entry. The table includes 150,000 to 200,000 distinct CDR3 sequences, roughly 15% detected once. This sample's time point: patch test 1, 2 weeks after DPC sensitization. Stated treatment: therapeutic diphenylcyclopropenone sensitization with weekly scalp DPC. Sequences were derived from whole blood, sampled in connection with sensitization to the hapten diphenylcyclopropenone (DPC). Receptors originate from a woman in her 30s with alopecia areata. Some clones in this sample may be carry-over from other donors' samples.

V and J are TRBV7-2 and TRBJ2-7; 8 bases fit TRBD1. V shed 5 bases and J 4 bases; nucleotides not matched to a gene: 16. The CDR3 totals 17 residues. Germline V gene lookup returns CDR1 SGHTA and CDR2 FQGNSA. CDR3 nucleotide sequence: TGTGCCAGCAGCCGCACCGGGTCCGGGACAGGACCTTACGAGCAGTACTTC. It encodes CASSRTGSGTGPYEQYF. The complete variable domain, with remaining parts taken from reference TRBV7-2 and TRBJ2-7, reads GAGVSQSPSNKVTEKGKDVELRCDPISGHTALYWYRQSLGQGLEFLIYFQGNSAPDKSGLPSDRFSAERTGGSVSTLTIQRTQQEDSAVYLCASSRTGSGTGPYEQYFGPGTRLTVT.

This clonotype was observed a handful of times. CDR3 DNA: TGCAGTGCTAGGACTAGCGGGAGCGCTCCCGGGGAGCTGTTTTTT. Its translation: CSARTSGSAPGELFF. The rearrangement joins TRBV20-1 to TRBJ2-2; 12 bases are a match to TRBD2. The junction had 5 bases not matched to a gene; V was cut back by 3 bases and J by 6 bases. The CDR3 sequence is 15 residues long. Germline CDR1 is DFQATT and CDR2 is SNEGSKA (reference sequence).

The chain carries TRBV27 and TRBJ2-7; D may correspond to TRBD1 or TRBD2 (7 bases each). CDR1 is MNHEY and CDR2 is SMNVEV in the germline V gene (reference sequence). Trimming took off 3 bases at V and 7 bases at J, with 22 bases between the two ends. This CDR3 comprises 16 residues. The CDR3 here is CASSFSPRQGGWEQYF. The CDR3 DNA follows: TGTGCCAGCAGTTTTTCTCCTCGACAGGGAGGGTGGGAGCAGTACTTC.

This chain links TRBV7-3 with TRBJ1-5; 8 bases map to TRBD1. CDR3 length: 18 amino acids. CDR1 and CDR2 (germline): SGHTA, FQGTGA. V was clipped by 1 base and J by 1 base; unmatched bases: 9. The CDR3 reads CASSLKTGGPRSNQPQHF. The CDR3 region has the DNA TGTGCCAGCAGCTTAAAAACAGGGGGGCCCCGGAGCAATCAGCCCCAGCATTTT.

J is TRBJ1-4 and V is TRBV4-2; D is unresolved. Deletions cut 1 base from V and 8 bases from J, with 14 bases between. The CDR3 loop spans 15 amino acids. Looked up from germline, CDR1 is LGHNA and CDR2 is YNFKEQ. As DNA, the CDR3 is TGTGCCAGCAGCCAAGGTGCGGCCACGGGGGAAAAACTGTTTTTT. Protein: CASSQGAATGEKLFF.

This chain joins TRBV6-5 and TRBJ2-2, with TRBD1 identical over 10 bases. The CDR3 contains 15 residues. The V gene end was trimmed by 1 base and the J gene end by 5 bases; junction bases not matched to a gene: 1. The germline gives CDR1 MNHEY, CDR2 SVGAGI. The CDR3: CASSYWGQGTGELFF. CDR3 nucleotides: TGTGCCAGCAGTTACTGGGGACAGGGGACCGGGGAGCTGTTTTTT.

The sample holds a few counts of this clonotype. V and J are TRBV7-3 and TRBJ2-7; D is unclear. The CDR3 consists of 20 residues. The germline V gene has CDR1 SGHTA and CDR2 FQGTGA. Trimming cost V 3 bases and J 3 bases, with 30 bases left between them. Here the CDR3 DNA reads TGTGCCAGCAGCTTTCCTCACCTCATTCAGGAGAGAGGAGAACTCTACGAGCAGTACTTC. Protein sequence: CASSFPHLIQERGELYEQYF.

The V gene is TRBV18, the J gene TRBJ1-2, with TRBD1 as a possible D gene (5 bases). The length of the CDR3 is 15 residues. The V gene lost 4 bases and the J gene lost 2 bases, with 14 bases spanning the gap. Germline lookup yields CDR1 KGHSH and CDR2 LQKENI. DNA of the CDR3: TGTGCCAGCTCACTCTCGACGGACACAAACTATGGCTACACCTTC. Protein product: CASSLSTDTNYGYTF.

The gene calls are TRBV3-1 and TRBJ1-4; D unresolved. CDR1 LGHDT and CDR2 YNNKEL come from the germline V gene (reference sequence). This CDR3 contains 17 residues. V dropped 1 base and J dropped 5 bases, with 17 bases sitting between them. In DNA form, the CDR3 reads TGTGCCAGCAGCCAAGGCAGCCGGGTAGGGAGAAATGAAAAACTGTTTTTT. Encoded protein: CASSQGSRVGRNEKLFF.

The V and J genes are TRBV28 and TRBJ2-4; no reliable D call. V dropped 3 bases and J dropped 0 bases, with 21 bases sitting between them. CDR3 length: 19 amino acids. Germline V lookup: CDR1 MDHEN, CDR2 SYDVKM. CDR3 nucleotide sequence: TGTGCCAGCAGTTTTCGGCGTCTGAACAGTAAGCTAGCCAAAAACATTCAGTACTTC. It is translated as CASSFRRLNSKLAKNIQYF. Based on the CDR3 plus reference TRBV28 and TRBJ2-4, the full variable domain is DVKVTQSSRYLVKRTGEKVFLECVQDMDHENMFWYRQDPGLGLRLIYFSYDVKMKEKGDIPEGYSVSREKKERFSLILESASTNQTSMYLCASSFRRLNSKLAKNIQYFGAGTRLSVL.

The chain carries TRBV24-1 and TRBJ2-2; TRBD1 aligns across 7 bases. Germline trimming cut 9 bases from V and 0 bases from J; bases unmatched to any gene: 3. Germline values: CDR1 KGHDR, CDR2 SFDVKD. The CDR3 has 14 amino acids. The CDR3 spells CATRGQTNTGELFF. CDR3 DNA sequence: TGTGCCACCCGGGGACAGACGAACACCGGGGAGCTGTTTTTT.

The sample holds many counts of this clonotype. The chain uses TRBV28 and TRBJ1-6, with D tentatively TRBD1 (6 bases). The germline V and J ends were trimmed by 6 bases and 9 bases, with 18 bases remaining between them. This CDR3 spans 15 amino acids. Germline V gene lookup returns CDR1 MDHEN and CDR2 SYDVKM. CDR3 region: CASSPRSGEGSPLHF. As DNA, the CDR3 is TGTGCCAGCAGCCCAAGGTCAGGGGAGGGTTCACCCCTCCACTTT.

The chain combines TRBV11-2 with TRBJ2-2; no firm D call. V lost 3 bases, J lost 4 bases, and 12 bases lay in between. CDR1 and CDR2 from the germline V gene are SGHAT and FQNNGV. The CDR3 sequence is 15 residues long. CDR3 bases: TGTGCCAGCAGCTTGATAGGGCTAGGCACCGGGGAGCTGTTTTTT. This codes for CASSLIGLGTGELFF.

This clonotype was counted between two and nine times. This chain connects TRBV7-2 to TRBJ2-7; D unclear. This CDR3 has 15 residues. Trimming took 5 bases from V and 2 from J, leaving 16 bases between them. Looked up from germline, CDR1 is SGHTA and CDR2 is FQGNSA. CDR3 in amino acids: CASSPSRREAYEQYF. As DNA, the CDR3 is TGTGCCAGCAGCCCCTCGCGGCGAGAGGCCTACGAGCAGTACTTC.

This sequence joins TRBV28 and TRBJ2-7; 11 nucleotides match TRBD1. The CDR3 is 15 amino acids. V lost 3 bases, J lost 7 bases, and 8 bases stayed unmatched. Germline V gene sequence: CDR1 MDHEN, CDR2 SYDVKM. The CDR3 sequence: CASSFPGQGAEEQYF. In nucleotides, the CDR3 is TGTGCCAGCAGTTTTCCCGGACAGGGGGCGGAAGAGCAGTACTTC. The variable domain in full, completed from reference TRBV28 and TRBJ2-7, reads DVKVTQSSRYLVKRTGEKVFLECVQDMDHENMFWYRQDPGLGLRLIYFSYDVKMKEKGDIPEGYSVSREKKERFSLILESASTNQTSMYLCASSFPGQGAEEQYFGPGTRLTVT.

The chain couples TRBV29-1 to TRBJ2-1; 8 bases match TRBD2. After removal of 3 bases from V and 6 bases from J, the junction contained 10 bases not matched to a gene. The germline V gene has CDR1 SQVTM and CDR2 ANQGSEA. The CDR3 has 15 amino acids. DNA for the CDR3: TGCAGCGTTGATCTGGCGGGAGGTATACTCAATGAGCAGTTCTTC. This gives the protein CSVDLAGGILNEQFF.

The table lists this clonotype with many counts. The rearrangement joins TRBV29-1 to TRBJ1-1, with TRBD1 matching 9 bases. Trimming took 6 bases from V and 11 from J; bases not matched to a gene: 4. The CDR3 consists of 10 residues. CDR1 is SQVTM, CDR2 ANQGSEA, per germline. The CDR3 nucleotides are TGCAGCGTGCGGACAGGGGACGCTTTCTTT. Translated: CSVRTGDAFF.

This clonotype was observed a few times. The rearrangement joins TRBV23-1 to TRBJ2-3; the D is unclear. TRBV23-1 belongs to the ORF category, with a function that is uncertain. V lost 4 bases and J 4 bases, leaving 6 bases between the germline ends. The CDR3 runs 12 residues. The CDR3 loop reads CASSRQPDTQYF. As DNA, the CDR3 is TGCGCCAGCAGTCGCCAGCCAGATACGCAGTATTTT.

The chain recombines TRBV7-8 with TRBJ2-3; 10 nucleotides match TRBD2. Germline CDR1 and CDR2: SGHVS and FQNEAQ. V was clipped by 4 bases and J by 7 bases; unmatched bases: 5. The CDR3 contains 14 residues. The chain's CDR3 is CASSSTSGPHTQYF. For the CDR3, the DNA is TGTGCCAGCAGCTCGACTAGCGGGCCCCATACGCAGTATTTT.

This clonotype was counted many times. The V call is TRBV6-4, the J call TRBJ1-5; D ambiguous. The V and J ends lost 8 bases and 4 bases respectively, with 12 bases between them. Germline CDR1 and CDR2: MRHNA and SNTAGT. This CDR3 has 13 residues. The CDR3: CASAPGVNQPQHF. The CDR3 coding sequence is TGTGCCAGCGCACCCGGGGTGAATCAGCCCCAGCATTTT.

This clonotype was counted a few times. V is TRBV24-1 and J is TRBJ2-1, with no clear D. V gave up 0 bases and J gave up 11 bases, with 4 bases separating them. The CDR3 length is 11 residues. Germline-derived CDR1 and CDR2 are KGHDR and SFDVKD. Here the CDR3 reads CATSDLGQQFF. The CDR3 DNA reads TGTGCCACCAGTGATTTGGGACAGCAGTTCTTC.

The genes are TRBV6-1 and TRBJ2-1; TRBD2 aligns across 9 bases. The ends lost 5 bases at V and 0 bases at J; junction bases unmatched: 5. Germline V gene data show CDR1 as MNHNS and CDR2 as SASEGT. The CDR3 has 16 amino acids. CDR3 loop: CASSHLAGSSYNEQFF. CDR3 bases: TGTGCCAGCAGTCATCTAGCGGGAAGCTCCTACAATGAGCAGTTCTTC.

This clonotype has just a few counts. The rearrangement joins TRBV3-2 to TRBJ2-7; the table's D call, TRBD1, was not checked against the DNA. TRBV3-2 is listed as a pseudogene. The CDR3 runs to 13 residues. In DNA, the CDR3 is TGTGCCAGCAGCCACTTCTGGGGGGACGAGCAGTACTTC. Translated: CASSHFWGDEQYF.

CDR3: CASSLSQLSGYTF. CDR3 nucleotide sequence: TGTGCCAGCAGTTTGTCACAGCTTTCTGGCTACACCTTC. The rearrangement links TRBV28 to TRBJ1-2; no definite D call. The germline V gene has CDR1 MDHEN and CDR2 SYDVKM. The V gene lost 3 bases and the J gene lost 7 bases, with 12 bases spanning the gap. The CDR3 has 13 residues.

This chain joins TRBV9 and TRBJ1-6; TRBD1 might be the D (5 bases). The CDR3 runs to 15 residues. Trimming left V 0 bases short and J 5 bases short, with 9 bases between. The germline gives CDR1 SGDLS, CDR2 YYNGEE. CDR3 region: CASSVGGTNNSPLHF. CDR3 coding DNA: TGTGCCAGCAGCGTAGGTGGGACGAATAATTCACCCCTCCACTTT.

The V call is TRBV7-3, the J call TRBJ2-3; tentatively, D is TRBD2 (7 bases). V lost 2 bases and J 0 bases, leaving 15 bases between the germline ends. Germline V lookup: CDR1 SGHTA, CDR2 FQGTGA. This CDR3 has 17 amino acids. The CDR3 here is CASSLGPRGLSTDTQYF. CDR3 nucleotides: TGTGCCAGCAGCTTAGGCCCCAGGGGACTAAGCACAGATACGCAGTATTTT. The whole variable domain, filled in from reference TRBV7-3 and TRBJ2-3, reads GAGVSQTPSNKVTEKGKYVELRCDPISGHTALYWYRQSLGQGPEFLIYFQGTGAADDSGLPNDRFFAVRPEGSVSTLKIQRTERGDSAVYLCASSLGPRGLSTDTQYFGPGTRLTVL.

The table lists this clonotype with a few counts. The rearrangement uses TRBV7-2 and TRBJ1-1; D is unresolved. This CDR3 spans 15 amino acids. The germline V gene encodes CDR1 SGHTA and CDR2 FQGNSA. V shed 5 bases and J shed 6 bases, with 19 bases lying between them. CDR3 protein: CASSPFEGAFAEAFF. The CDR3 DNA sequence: TGTGCCAGCAGCCCTTTTGAGGGAGCTTTCGCTGAAGCTTTCTTT.

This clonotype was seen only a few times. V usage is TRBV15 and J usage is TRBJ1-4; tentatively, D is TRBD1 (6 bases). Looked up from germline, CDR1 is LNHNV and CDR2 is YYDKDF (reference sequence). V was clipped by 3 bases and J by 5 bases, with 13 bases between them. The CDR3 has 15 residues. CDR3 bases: TGTGCCACCAGCAGCAAAGGACAGACGAATGAAAAACTGTTTTTT. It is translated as CATSSKGQTNEKLFF.

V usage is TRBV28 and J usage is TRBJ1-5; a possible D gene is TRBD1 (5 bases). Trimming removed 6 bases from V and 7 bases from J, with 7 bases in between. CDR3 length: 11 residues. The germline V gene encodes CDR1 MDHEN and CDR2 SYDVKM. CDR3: CASRQGQPQHF. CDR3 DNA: TGTGCCAGCAGGCAGGGCCAGCCCCAGCATTTT. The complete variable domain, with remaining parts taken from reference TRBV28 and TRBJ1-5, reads DVKVTQSSRYLVKRTGEKVFLECVQDMDHENMFWYRQDPGLGLRLIYFSYDVKMKEKGDIPEGYSVSREKKERFSLILESASTNQTSMYLCASRQGQPQHFGDGTRLSIL.

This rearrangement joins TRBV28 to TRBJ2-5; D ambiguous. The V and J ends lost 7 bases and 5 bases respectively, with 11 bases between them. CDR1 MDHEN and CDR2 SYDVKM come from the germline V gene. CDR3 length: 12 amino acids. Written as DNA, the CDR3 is TGTGCCAGCATCTTCGCCGGGGAGACCCAGTACTTC. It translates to CASIFAGETQYF. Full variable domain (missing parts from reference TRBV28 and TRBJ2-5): DVKVTQSSRYLVKRTGEKVFLECVQDMDHENMFWYRQDPGLGLRLIYFSYDVKMKEKGDIPEGYSVSREKKERFSLILESASTNQTSMYLCASIFAGETQYFGPGTRLLVL.